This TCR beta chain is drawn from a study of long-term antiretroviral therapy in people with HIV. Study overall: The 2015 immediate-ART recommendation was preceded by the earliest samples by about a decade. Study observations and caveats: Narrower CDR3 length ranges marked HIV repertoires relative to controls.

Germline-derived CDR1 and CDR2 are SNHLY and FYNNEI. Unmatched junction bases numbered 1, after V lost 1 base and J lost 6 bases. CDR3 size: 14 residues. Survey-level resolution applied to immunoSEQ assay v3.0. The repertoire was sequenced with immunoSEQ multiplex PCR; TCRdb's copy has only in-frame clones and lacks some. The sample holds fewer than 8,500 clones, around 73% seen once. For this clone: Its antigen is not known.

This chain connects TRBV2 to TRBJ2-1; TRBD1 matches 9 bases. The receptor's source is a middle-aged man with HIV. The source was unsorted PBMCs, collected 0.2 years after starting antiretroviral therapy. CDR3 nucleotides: TGTGCCAGCAGTGAAGAGGGACAGGGCAATGAGCAGTTCTTC. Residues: CASSEEGQGNEQFF. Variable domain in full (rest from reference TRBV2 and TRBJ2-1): EPEVTQTPSHQVTQMGQEVILRCVPISNHLYFYWYRQILGQKVEFLVSFYNNEISEKSEIFDDQFSVERPDGSNFTLKIRSTKLEDSAMYFCASSEEGQGNEQFFGPGTRLTVL.